This record concerns one T cell receptor beta chain sequence. These data are taken from a study of blood T cell repertoires in COVID-19. Per the original data handling: Amplification of reference gene primers was used by the study to estimate nucleated cell counts. Repertoires were generated with immunoSEQ multiplex PCR, while TCRdb's copy carries only in-frame clones and drops some. The D gene and trimming were derived from the DNA, and the V and J assignments and clone size from that table. Altogether almost 400,000 clones are present, just under 90% being singletons, with the ten largest covering 1.5% to 2%. This clonotype originated in a woman younger than 45 who had recovered from COVID-19. The sample taken for sequencing was PBMCs or T cells enriched from blood (not recorded which).

CDR3 in amino acids: CASSINRVNEQFF. DNA of the CDR3: TGTGCCAGCAGTATAAACCGGGTCAATGAGCAGTTCTTC. The genes are TRBV6-2 or TRBV6-3 and TRBJ2-1; no definite D call. Trimming took 5 bases from V and 6 from J, leaving 11 bases between them. The CDR3 is 13 residues long. From germline, CDR1 is MNHEY and CDR2 SVGEGT.